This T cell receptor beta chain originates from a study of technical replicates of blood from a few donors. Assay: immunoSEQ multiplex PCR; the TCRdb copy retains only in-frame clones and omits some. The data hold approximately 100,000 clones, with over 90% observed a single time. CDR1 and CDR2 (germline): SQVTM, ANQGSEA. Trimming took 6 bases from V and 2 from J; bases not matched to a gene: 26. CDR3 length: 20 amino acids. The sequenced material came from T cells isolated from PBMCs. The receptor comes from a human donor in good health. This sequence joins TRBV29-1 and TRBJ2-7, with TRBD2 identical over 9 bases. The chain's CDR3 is CSVETTEVGGGAEGAYEQYF. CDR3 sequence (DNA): TGCAGCGTCGAAACTACCGAAGTAGGCGGGGGGGCGGAAGGGGCCTACGAGCAGTACTTC.